Here is one TCR beta chain with its context. This record comes from a study of cytomegalovirus exposure and HLA in healthy donors. Per germline, CDR1 SEHNR and CDR2 FQNEAQ (reference sequence). The CDR3 spans 13 residues. The V gene lost 3 bases and the J gene lost 0 bases, with 5 bases spanning the gap. PCR employed 60 Vbeta and 13 Jbeta primers. Measured with immunoSEQ multiplex PCR; TCRdb has only the in-frame clones, and not every one. In the table there are over 80,000 clones, roughly four fifths of which are singletons. Sequences were obtained from PBMCs. The chain carries TRBV7-9 and TRBJ2-5; D gene unclear. This receptor was identified in a man in his forties or fifties in good health and CMV-seronegative. The DNA of the CDR3 is TGTGCCAGCAGCTTGGCCAACCAAGAGACCCAGTACTTC. Translated, it gives CASSLANQETQYF.